This T cell receptor beta chain is drawn from a study of blood T cells in healthy people across ages. General study points: Both naive CD4+ cell counts and diversity were greater in long-lived donors than in aged donors. Without sorted subsets, naive and antigen-experienced compartments could not be conclusively compared. Expanded clonotype shifts may have been confounded, as the donors had an unknown CMV status.

The use of a sample-barcoded 5' primer and a J-beta primer mix characterized a second PCR of 7 to 11 cycles. Any given sample supplied a minimum of 3 million CDR3-containing paired-end reads. Using its own MiXCR run on the 5' RACE reads, TCRdb lists one record per CDR3 protein. This repertoire shows 750,000 to 950,000 distinct CDR3 sequences, about 53% found once; its top ten account for roughly 40%. Comment on this clonotype: What it binds is not known.

The CDR3 runs 14 residues. The germline V gene has CDR1 DFQATT and CDR2 SNEGSKA (reference sequence). V was pared by 3 bases and J by 9 bases, with 8 bases of the junction left unmatched. The rearrangement uses TRBV20-1 and TRBJ2-1; 10 bases are a match to TRBD2. The material sequenced was blood. This receptor was obtained from an elderly man in good health. CDR3 protein: CSASGSGRLSEQFF. CDR3 DNA: TGCAGTGCTAGTGGTAGCGGGAGGCTGTCTGAGCAGTTCTTC.